Each of the 3 T cell receptor beta chains below was sequenced from the same sample in a study of T cells in Graves' hyperthyroidism and ophthalmopathy. Amplification targeted TCR beta CDR3 regions from RNA transcripts. A first-round RT-PCR of the TCR CDR3 used the HTBI primer set. TCRdb called the multiplex PCR reads again in MiXCR, with one record for every CDR3 protein. The data hold 150,000 to 200,000 distinct CDR3 sequences, with approximately 15% observed a single time. What was sequenced was blood. These receptors all come from a woman aged 50 to 60 with Graves' hyperthyroidism.

This clonotype was observed many times. The rearrangement links TRBV6-2 or TRBV6-3 to TRBJ1-2, with no clear D. The V end was cut by 0 bases, the J end by 5 bases, with 7 bases between. Germline assignment: CDR1 MNHEY and CDR2 SVGEGT. CDR3 length equals 13 residues. As DNA, the CDR3 is TGTGCCAGCAGTTACTCGACGGGTTATGGCTACACCTTC. Protein: CASSYSTGYGYTF.

The sample holds many counts of this clonotype. The chain links TRBV20-1 to TRBJ1-5; D not resolved. V was trimmed by 2 bases and J by 6 bases, leaving 14 bases between them. The length of the CDR3 is 14 residues. In germline, CDR1 is DFQATT, CDR2 SNEGSKA (reference sequence). In DNA form, the CDR3 reads TGCAGTGCTAGACGAGGGCCGCTTGGTCAGCCCCAGCATTTT. Amino acid sequence: CSARRGPLGQPQHF.

This clonotype was found a few times. The chain has TRBV7-6 and TRBJ1-1; possible D gene TRBD1, 5 bases. CDR1 is SGHVS, CDR2 FNYEAQ, per germline. Trimming shortened V by 3 bases and J by 7 bases, and 15 bases separated the two germline ends. The CDR3 has 14 residues. The CDR3 here is CASSFLGGSIEAFF. The CDR3 bases are TGTGCCAGCAGCTTTCTCGGGGGGAGTATTGAAGCTTTCTTT. The whole variable domain, filled in from reference TRBV7-6 and TRBJ1-1, reads GAGVSQSPRYKVTKRGQDVALRCDPISGHVSLYWYRQALGQGPEFLTYFNYEAQQDKSGLPNDRFSAERPEGSISTLTIQRTEQRDSAMYRCASSFLGGSIEAFFGQGTRLTVV.